These T cell receptor beta chains were read from a single sample in a study of blood T cell repertoires in COVID-19. The data were produced by immunoSEQ multiplex PCR, yet TCRdb's version contains in-frame clones alone and is incomplete. The table records roughly 97,000 clones, about 90% of them present only once. Sequences were obtained from peripheral blood. These receptor sequences come from a human donor in a cohort sampled during active COVID-19. The CDR3 runs from the conserved cysteine through the conserved F or W. D genes are given only for firm matches.

TRBV6-5,NA,TRBJ1-4,14,TGTGCCAGCACTAATCGGGGTGGGAATGAAAAACTGTTTTTT,CASTNRGGNEKLFF
TRBV27,TRBD2,TRBJ2-1,13,TGTGCCAGCAGTTTAAGACTAGCGGGAGGGCAGTTCTTC,CASSLRLAGGQFF
TRBV6-6,TRBD1,TRBJ2-7,16,TGTGCCAGCAGTGCCGGGACAGGGCGCCGGGTTGGCGAGCAGTACTTC,CASSAGTGRRVGEQYF
TRBV29-1,TRBD2,TRBJ2-3,14,TGCAGCTTCGAGGGACTAGCGAGCACAGATACGCAGTATTTT,CSFEGLASTDTQYF
TRBV12-5,TRBD2,TRBJ2-1,18,TGTGCTAGTGGTTTGGTACTTGGGACTAGCGGGAGATACAATGAGCAGTTCTTC,CASGLVLGTSGRYNEQFF
TRBV9,TRBD2,TRBJ2-1,16,TGTGCCAGCAGCGCGGGGGGACTAGCGGGAGTTGATGAGCAGTTCTTC,CASSAGGLAGVDEQFF
TRBV18,NA,TRBJ1-5,15,TGTGCCAGCTCACCCGCAGGGACTCGTGCGCAGCCCCAGCATTTT,CASSPAGTRAQPQHF
TRBV5-1,TRBD2,TRBJ2-7,17,TGCGCCAGCAGCCTAGGACTAGCGGGAGGGTCTCCCCACGAGCAGTACTTC,CASSLGLAGGSPHEQYF
TRBV4-2,NA,TRBJ2-7,12,TGTGCCAGCAGCCGACTTAACTCCGAGCAGTACTTC,CASSRLNSEQYF
TRBV7-9,TRBD1,TRBJ1-3,14,TGTGCCAGCAGCACCAGGGGGTATGGAAACACCATATATTTT,CASSTRGYGNTIYF
TRBV19,TRBD2,TRBJ2-3,19,TGTGCCAGTAGTATAAGGGGGCTAGCGGGAGGAGGTGGAACAGATACGCAGTATTTT,CASSIRGLAGGGGTDTQYF
TRBV10-1,NA,TRBJ2-7,12,TGCGCCAGCATGGGCAGGGCCTACGAGCAGTACTTC,CASMGRAYEQYF
TRBV5-1,NA,TRBJ2-3,16,TGCGCCAGCAGCTTGGAGCCCAGGGGCGGGACAGATACGCAGTATTTT,CASSLEPRGGTDTQYF